These T cell receptor beta chains were read from a single sample in a study of T cell responses to AZD1222 COVID-19 vaccine. Only in-frame clones appear in the TCRdb table, and some are missing; sequencing was by immunoSEQ multiplex PCR. This repertoire shows roughly 150,000 clones, less than 95% found once; its top ten account for 1.5% to 2%. The material was peripheral blood, obtained on day 0 of AZD1222 vaccination. The receptors shown here come from an adult in good health. Each CDR3 is given with its conserved first and last residue. A D gene is named only where the DNA matches it firmly. Size values are once, few and many counts, or a class for expanded clones, and some rows have none.

CDR3nt: TGTGCCACCAGCAGAGGGGGAGCGGGAGTGGGGGAGACCCAGTACTTC
CDR3aa: CATSRGGAGVGETQYF
d_gene: TRBD2
j_gene: TRBJ2-5
abundance: NA
v_gene: TRBV15

CDR3nt: TGTGCCAGCAGCGTAGAGGCCGACTCTAATTCACCCCTCCACTTT
CDR3aa: CASSVEADSNSPLHF
d_gene: NA
j_gene: TRBJ1-6
abundance: NA
v_gene: TRBV9

CDR3nt: TGCAGTGCTAGTTCCGGACTTAACACAGATACGCAGTATTTT
CDR3aa: CSASSGLNTDTQYF
d_gene: NA
j_gene: TRBJ2-3
abundance: NA
v_gene: TRBV20-1

CDR3nt: TGTGCCAGCAGCTCCTCCGGGGACTCCTACGAGCAGTACTTC
CDR3aa: CASSSSGDSYEQYF
d_gene: NA
j_gene: TRBJ2-7
abundance: NA
v_gene: TRBV11-3

CDR3nt: TGTGCCACCAGCACTGGGACTAGCGGTTACAATGAGCAGTTCTTC
CDR3aa: CATSTGTSGYNEQFF
d_gene: TRBD2
j_gene: TRBJ2-1
abundance: NA
v_gene: TRBV15

CDR3nt: TGTGCCAGCAGCTTTCCTAGCGCAGAGACCCAGTACTTC
CDR3aa: CASSFPSAETQYF
d_gene: NA
j_gene: TRBJ2-5
abundance: once
v_gene: TRBV5-4

CDR3nt: TGTGCCAGCAGCCCAAGGGTGGGGACCGGGGAGCTGTTTTTT
CDR3aa: CASSPRVGTGELFF
d_gene: NA
j_gene: TRBJ2-2
abundance: NA
v_gene: TRBV9

CDR3nt: TGTGCCAGCAGAGACAGTCACTCTGGAAACACCATATATTTT
CDR3aa: CASRDSHSGNTIYF
d_gene: NA
j_gene: TRBJ1-3
abundance: NA
v_gene: TRBV27

CDR3nt: TGTGCCAGCTCACCCCAGGGAGGCGGAAACATTCAGTACTTC
CDR3aa: CASSPQGGGNIQYF
d_gene: NA
j_gene: TRBJ2-4
abundance: NA
v_gene: TRBV18

CDR3nt: TGTGCCAGCAGTGAAAGGGGGCTAAATGGCAATCAGCCCCAGCATTTT
CDR3aa: CASSERGLNGNQPQHF
d_gene: TRBD1
j_gene: TRBJ1-5
abundance: NA
v_gene: TRBV2

CDR3nt: TGTGCCAGCAGTTTATCGGCACGGACAGCTTATAGCAATCAGCCCCAGCATTTT
CDR3aa: CASSLSARTAYSNQPQHF
d_gene: NA
j_gene: TRBJ1-5
abundance: NA
v_gene: TRBV27

CDR3nt: TGTGCCAGCAGCTTGGCTAGCCCAGGCGAGCAGTACTTC
CDR3aa: CASSLASPGEQYF
d_gene: NA
j_gene: TRBJ2-7
abundance: NA
v_gene: TRBV5-4

CDR3nt: TGTGCCAGCAGCTTAGCAGTTGGGGCTGAAGCTTTCTTT
CDR3aa: CASSLAVGAEAFF
d_gene: NA
j_gene: TRBJ1-1
abundance: NA
v_gene: TRBV7-9

CDR3nt: TGTGCCAGCAGCGTAGTAGGCAGCCCGGGGTACGAGCAGTACTTC
CDR3aa: CASSVVGSPGYEQYF
d_gene: NA
j_gene: TRBJ2-7
abundance: NA
v_gene: TRBV9

CDR3nt: TGTGCCAGCAGTTTCAACAGACCAGAAAAACTGTTTTTT
CDR3aa: CASSFNRPEKLFF
d_gene: NA
j_gene: TRBJ1-4
abundance: NA
v_gene: TRBV28

CDR3nt: TGTGCCAGCAGCGGTGGGACTGATTACGAGCAGTACTTC
CDR3aa: CASSGGTDYEQYF
d_gene: NA
j_gene: TRBJ2-7
abundance: NA
v_gene: TRBV5-6

CDR3nt: TGTGCCAGCAGCTTAGGGGGGCACACTGAAGCTTTCTTT
CDR3aa: CASSLGGHTEAFF
d_gene: NA
j_gene: TRBJ1-1
abundance: NA
v_gene: TRBV11-2

CDR3nt: TGCGCCAGCAGCTTGCAAGATATCGGGGAGCTGTTTTTT
CDR3aa: CASSLQDIGELFF
d_gene: NA
j_gene: TRBJ2-2
abundance: NA
v_gene: TRBV5-1

CDR3nt: TGTGCCAGCAGCCCGAAAACTTGGGAGGTCATAAATGAGCAGTTCTTC
CDR3aa: CASSPKTWEVINEQFF
d_gene: NA
j_gene: TRBJ2-1
abundance: NA
v_gene: TRBV7-8

CDR3nt: TGTGCCAGCAGTGAATGGCGGGATGCCGGAGAGCAGTACTTC
CDR3aa: CASSEWRDAGEQYF
d_gene: NA
j_gene: TRBJ2-7
abundance: NA
v_gene: TRBV2

CDR3nt: TGTGCCAGCATGAAACAGGACAGGCATAGCAATCAGCCCCAGCATTTT
CDR3aa: CASMKQDRHSNQPQHF
d_gene: TRBD1
j_gene: TRBJ1-5
abundance: NA
v_gene: TRBV28

CDR3nt: TGTGCCAGCAGTGGAGGACAGGGGGGCAATCAGCCCCAGCATTTT
CDR3aa: CASSGGQGGNQPQHF
d_gene: TRBD1
j_gene: TRBJ1-5
abundance: NA
v_gene: TRBV2

CDR3nt: TGTGCCAGCAGTTCGTTAGCGGGGAGAACTCGGCATGAGCAGTTCTTC
CDR3aa: CASSSLAGRTRHEQFF
d_gene: TRBD2
j_gene: TRBJ2-1
abundance: NA
v_gene: TRBV28

CDR3nt: TGTGCCAGCAGTGAAGACAGCACAGATACGCAGTATTTT
CDR3aa: CASSEDSTDTQYF
d_gene: NA
j_gene: TRBJ2-3
abundance: NA
v_gene: TRBV12-3/TRBV12-4

CDR3nt: TGTGCCAGCAGCGTAGGTCTCGGGAGGGGCACAGATACGCAGTATTTT
CDR3aa: CASSVGLGRGTDTQYF
d_gene: TRBD2
j_gene: TRBJ2-3
abundance: NA
v_gene: TRBV9

CDR3nt: TGTGCCAGCAGCGACCTCCGGGATTCAGGGAAGGTTAGTCAGCCCCAGCATTTT
CDR3aa: CASSDLRDSGKVSQPQHF
d_gene: NA
j_gene: TRBJ1-5
abundance: once
v_gene: TRBV2

CDR3nt: TGTGCCAGCAGTGCGGACAGACTCTCTGGAAACACCATATATTTT
CDR3aa: CASSADRLSGNTIYF
d_gene: NA
j_gene: TRBJ1-3
abundance: few
v_gene: TRBV7-9

CDR3nt: TGTGCCAGCAGCTTTGGGGTCGCTGAAGCTTTCTTT
CDR3aa: CASSFGVAEAFF
d_gene: NA
j_gene: TRBJ1-1
abundance: NA
v_gene: TRBV7-9

CDR3nt: TGTGCCAGCAGCTTACTAGCGACTTCCTACAATGAGCAGTTCTTC
CDR3aa: CASSLLATSYNEQFF
d_gene: NA
j_gene: TRBJ2-1
abundance: NA
v_gene: TRBV7-8

CDR3nt: TGTGCCAGCAGTCTCCCCGGGACAGGGAATCAGCCCCAGCATTTT
CDR3aa: CASSLPGTGNQPQHF
d_gene: TRBD1
j_gene: TRBJ1-5
abundance: NA
v_gene: TRBV28

CDR3nt: TGTGCCATCAGTGACGCCCGGCCCAATGACCCGGGGGAGCTGTTTTTT
CDR3aa: CAISDARPNDPGELFF
d_gene: NA
j_gene: TRBJ2-2
abundance: NA
v_gene: TRBV10-3

CDR3nt: TGTGCCAGCAGCTCCCGGGACAGGGGGACAGATACGCAGTATTTT
CDR3aa: CASSSRDRGTDTQYF
d_gene: TRBD1
j_gene: TRBJ2-3
abundance: NA
v_gene: TRBV9

CDR3nt: TGTGCCAGCAGCGGGACAGTCCCGATCTATGGCTACACCTTC
CDR3aa: CASSGTVPIYGYTF
d_gene: TRBD1
j_gene: TRBJ1-2
abundance: NA
v_gene: TRBV7-2

CDR3nt: TGTGCCAGCAGTTTACTTTACGGTGGTGCAGCTTTCTTT
CDR3aa: CASSLLYGGAAFF
d_gene: NA
j_gene: TRBJ1-1
abundance: once
v_gene: TRBV27

CDR3nt: TGTGCCAGCAGCGCGGGACTAGCGGCGAACACCGGGGAGCTGTTTTTT
CDR3aa: CASSAGLAANTGELFF
d_gene: TRBD2
j_gene: TRBJ2-2
abundance: NA
v_gene: TRBV11-2

CDR3nt: TGTGCCAGCAGCCAAGGGGACCGTCGACCCCTCCACTTT
CDR3aa: CASSQGDRRPLHF
d_gene: NA
j_gene: TRBJ1-6
abundance: NA
v_gene: TRBV14

CDR3nt: TGTGCCAGCAGTTACTCTGGTACTAACTATGGCTACACCTTC
CDR3aa: CASSYSGTNYGYTF
d_gene: NA
j_gene: TRBJ1-2
abundance: NA
v_gene: TRBV6-5

CDR3nt: TGTGCCAGCTCCACTGGGAGGAACACTGAAGCTTTCTTT
CDR3aa: CASSTGRNTEAFF
d_gene: NA
j_gene: TRBJ1-1
abundance: NA
v_gene: TRBV5-4

CDR3nt: TGTGCCAGCAGTGAAAGGTCTAGGGGCAGGGCCGGTCGAGCTTTCTTT
CDR3aa: CASSERSRGRAGRAFF
d_gene: NA
j_gene: TRBJ1-1
abundance: NA
v_gene: TRBV2

CDR3nt: TGTGCCAGCAGTGCTTGGTGGGGGGGCGGGAACAATGAGCAGTTCTTC
CDR3aa: CASSAWWGGGNNEQFF
d_gene: NA
j_gene: TRBJ2-1
abundance: NA
v_gene: TRBV2

CDR3nt: TGTGCCAGCAGTCGGGGGGGAAGCAATCAGCCCCAGCATTTT
CDR3aa: CASSRGGSNQPQHF
d_gene: NA
j_gene: TRBJ1-5
abundance: NA
v_gene: TRBV27

CDR3nt: TGTGCCAGCAGTCACCGGGACAGTTACACTGAAGCTTTCTTT
CDR3aa: CASSHRDSYTEAFF
d_gene: TRBD1
j_gene: TRBJ1-1
abundance: NA
v_gene: TRBV6-2/TRBV6-3

CDR3nt: TGCGCCAGCAGCCACAAGGTCGGGATATTTAAAGAGACCCAGTACTTC
CDR3aa: CASSHKVGIFKETQYF
d_gene: NA
j_gene: TRBJ2-5
abundance: NA
v_gene: TRBV4-1

CDR3nt: TGTGCCAGCAGTGTAGGCACGGCAGTCCACTCCTATAATTCACCCCTCCACTTT
CDR3aa: CASSVGTAVHSYNSPLHF
d_gene: NA
j_gene: TRBJ1-6
abundance: NA
v_gene: TRBV28

CDR3nt: TGCGCCAGCAGCCAAGATATTACTGGGGGGACCTACGAGCAGTACTTC
CDR3aa: CASSQDITGGTYEQYF
d_gene: NA
j_gene: TRBJ2-7
abundance: once
v_gene: TRBV4-3

CDR3nt: TGCAGTGCAGATGAGAACACTGAAGCTTTCTTT
CDR3aa: CSADENTEAFF
d_gene: NA
j_gene: TRBJ1-1
abundance: NA
v_gene: TRBV20-1

CDR3nt: TGTGCCAGCGCGCGCGGGAGACTGAATGAGCAGTTCTTC
CDR3aa: CASARGRLNEQFF
d_gene: TRBD2
j_gene: TRBJ2-1
abundance: NA
v_gene: TRBV11-1

CDR3nt: TGTGCCAGCAGTTCTGTACAAGGGTTGTACAATGAGCAGTTCTTC
CDR3aa: CASSSVQGLYNEQFF
d_gene: NA
j_gene: TRBJ2-1
abundance: NA
v_gene: TRBV28

CDR3nt: TGTGCCACCAGTGATTCAATCTACCTCGGGACTAAGACTGAGCAGTTCTTC
CDR3aa: CATSDSIYLGTKTEQFF
d_gene: TRBD2
j_gene: TRBJ2-1
abundance: NA
v_gene: TRBV24-1

CDR3nt: TGTGCCAGCAGCTTGGCTGCGACAGGGGGCTACGAGCAGTACTTC
CDR3aa: CASSLAATGGYEQYF
d_gene: TRBD1
j_gene: TRBJ2-7
abundance: NA
v_gene: TRBV7-8

CDR3nt: TGTGCCAGCAGTCACTTCGGGGGGGACGGCTACACCTTC
CDR3aa: CASSHFGGDGYTF
d_gene: NA
j_gene: TRBJ1-2
abundance: NA
v_gene: TRBV27

CDR3nt: TGTGCCAGCAGCTTGAGGGGGCGGGGAAAGACTGGAAACACCATATATTTT
CDR3aa: CASSLRGRGKTGNTIYF
d_gene: TRBD1
j_gene: TRBJ1-3
abundance: NA
v_gene: TRBV5-8

CDR3nt: TGCGCCAGCAGCATGGAAAGAACCCCGGGCTACGAGCAGTACTTC
CDR3aa: CASSMERTPGYEQYF
d_gene: NA
j_gene: TRBJ2-7
abundance: NA
v_gene: TRBV4-3

CDR3nt: TGTGCCAGCAGCTTATATGGCGAAAAACTGTTTTTT
CDR3aa: CASSLYGEKLFF
d_gene: NA
j_gene: TRBJ1-4
abundance: NA
v_gene: TRBV7-8

CDR3nt: TGTGCCAGCAGTTACTGGGGCAGGGGGCAAGAGACCCAGTACTTC
CDR3aa: CASSYWGRGQETQYF
d_gene: TRBD1
j_gene: TRBJ2-5
abundance: NA
v_gene: TRBV6-5

CDR3nt: TGCGCCAGCAGCACGGGACAGGCTTACAATGAGCAGTTCTTC
CDR3aa: CASSTGQAYNEQFF
d_gene: TRBD1
j_gene: TRBJ2-1
abundance: NA
v_gene: TRBV5-1

CDR3nt: TGTGCCATGTCGGATGGCACAGATACGCAGTATTTT
CDR3aa: CAMSDGTDTQYF
d_gene: NA
j_gene: TRBJ2-3
abundance: once
v_gene: TRBV12-3/TRBV12-4

CDR3nt: TGTGCCAGCAGCTTAACTCTAGCGGGAGTTGGGTCCGGGGAGCTGTTTTTT
CDR3aa: CASSLTLAGVGSGELFF
d_gene: TRBD2
j_gene: TRBJ2-2
abundance: NA
v_gene: TRBV7-2

CDR3nt: TGTGCCAGCAGCTTGGAGGTCGCAGCGGGAGACTACGAGCAGTACTTC
CDR3aa: CASSLEVAAGDYEQYF
d_gene: TRBD2
j_gene: TRBJ2-7
abundance: NA
v_gene: TRBV5-4

CDR3nt: TGTGCCAGCAGCCAAGATGGGACTAGCGCTTACAATGAGCAGTTCTTC
CDR3aa: CASSQDGTSAYNEQFF
d_gene: TRBD2
j_gene: TRBJ2-1
abundance: once
v_gene: TRBV4-2